The clone carrying this TCR beta chain was found many times. What it binds is not known. This specimen belongs to a study of T-cell reconstitution after alpha-beta-depleted transplantation in children. Findings and caveats of the study: Surviving recipient cells, namely T cells and thymic progenitors, were the source of high day-60 TCRbeta diversity in some patients.

Germline CDR1 DFQATT, CDR2 SNEGSKA (reference sequence). CDR3 size: 15 residues. V was shortened by 3 bases and J by 6 bases, with 17 bases between the two germline ends. The authors prepared the TCRbeta library with unique molecular identifiers. MiXCR, run by TCRdb on the PCR reads, gives a single entry per CDR3 protein. The data show over 150,000 distinct CDR3 sequences, approximately 7% seen once. The chain links TRBV20-1 to TRBJ2-2; the D gene could be TRBD1 or TRBD2 (6 bases each). The source of this sequence is a boy aged 2 to 9 with acute lymphoblastic leukemia, due to receive a stem cell transplant. The sequenced sample was PBMCs, obtained before TCRalphabeta/CD19-depleted stem cell transplant. The CDR3, as DNA: TGCAGTGCTAGTGGGGGGCGTTATAGCCCCGGGGAGCTGTTTTTT. Its translation: CSASGGRYSPGELFF.